This T cell receptor (beta chain) was identified in a study of T cells in Graves' hyperthyroidism and ophthalmopathy. Study summary: Peripheral blood was drawn at first diagnosis, prior to all treatment. Notes on the study in general: In the analysis, a 13 V-J model separated ophthalmopathy from stable hyperthyroidism. Within blood appeared most thyroid clonotypes that had expanded above 0.001.

Template material for amplifying TCR beta CDR3 regions consisted of RNA transcripts. HTBI primers were the set used in a first-round RT-PCR of the TCR CDR3. TCRdb passed the multiplex PCR reads through MiXCR, listing each CDR3 protein once. The sample consists of 300,000 to 450,000 distinct CDR3 sequences, 13% to 15% of them appearing once. The length of the CDR3 is 14 residues. The V end lost 7 bases, the J end lost 7 bases, and 17 bases lay between the germline ends. Diagnostic decisions used clinical symptoms, serum thyroxine and TRAb, thyroid ultrasound and orbital computed tomography. This clonotype was counted ten times or more. The antigen remains undetermined.

This rearrangement joins TRBV12-3 or TRBV12-4 to TRBJ2-1, with no clear D. The origin of this receptor is a young woman with Graves' ophthalmopathy. Sequenced sample: blood. The DNA of the CDR3 is TGTGCCAGCACCAAGGACCCCGTTTCTAATGAGCAGTTCTTC. Protein product: CASTKDPVSNEQFF.